The clone carrying this T cell receptor beta chain was seen ten or more times. The data derive from a study of T-cell reconstitution after alpha-beta-depleted transplantation in children. The TCRbeta library was prepared with unique molecular identifiers. TCRdb processed the PCR reads anew with MiXCR; each CDR3 protein has one entry. The sample lists some 590,000 distinct CDR3 sequences, 8% to 11% occurring once. CDR1 is LNHNV, CDR2 YYDKDF, per germline (reference sequence). The trim removed 7 bases at V and 7 bases at J, leaving 11 bases unmatched. The CDR3 is made up of 15 amino acids. The sample consisted of PBMCs from the stem cell graft donor, taken from the stem cell graft. The chain carries TRBV15 and TRBJ2-1, with 9 bases fitting TRBD2. The clonotype originates from a human donor who donated a stem cell graft to a child with acute myeloid leukemia. The CDR3 bases are TGTGCCACCACCGGGGGCGGGAGGGAACGAAATGAGCAGTTCTTC. Translating it yields CATTGGGRERNEQFF.